A single sample gave rise to the 28 T cell receptor beta chains below, sequenced in a study of beta chain features in type 1 diabetes. Overall study findings and caveats: Among all four CD4+ subsets, Type 1 diabetes patients had TCRB CDR3s that were moderately but significantly shorter.

Their antigens are not known. Expressed TCRB transcripts were sequenced, since all the RNA that had been isolated was reverse transcribed. The method was immunoSEQ multiplex PCR; TCRdb's version includes in-frame clones alone and lacks a portion of them. The repertoire consists of 120,000 to 150,000 clones, with about an eighth occurring once and the leading ten covering about 1.3%. Source material: central memory CD4+ T cells from blood. All receptors derive from a man in his late teens or twenties with type 1 diabetes.

This clone was recorded many times. The chain has TRBV13 and TRBJ2-3; 9 nucleotides align to TRBD2. The J segment lost 5 bases and the V segment lost 3 bases, leaving 3 bases of the junction unmatched. Germline values: CDR1 PRHDT, CDR2 FYEKMQ (reference sequence). The CDR3 is 14 residues long. The CDR3 here is CASSFAGGRDTQYF. The CDR3 bases are TGTGCCAGCAGCTTTGCGGGGGGGCGAGATACGCAGTATTTT.

The chain uses TRBV7-9 and TRBJ1-5; no firm D call. V was shortened by 6 bases and J by 1 base, with 7 bases between the two germline ends. The CDR3 sequence is 13 residues long. Germline-derived CDR1 and CDR2 are SEHNR and FQNEAQ (reference sequence). DNA of the CDR3: TGTGCCAGCAGTTTGGACAGCAATCAGCCCCAGCATTTT. Translation gives CASSLDSNQPQHF.

This rearrangement joins TRBV29-1 to TRBJ1-1; no definite D call. The CDR3 contains 13 residues. Trimming removed 0 bases at V and 7 bases at J, with 12 bases between. Germline V lookup: CDR1 SQVTM, CDR2 ANQGSEA. The CDR3, as DNA: TGCAGCGTTGAAGATCGTCCGGGGAATGAAGCTTTCTTT. Protein sequence: CSVEDRPGNEAFF.

The chain joins TRBV29-1 to TRBJ1-1, with 7 positions matching TRBD1. The CDR3 runs to 15 residues. The germline V gene encodes CDR1 SQVTM and CDR2 ANQGSEA. After removal of 1 base from V and 10 bases from J, the junction contained 15 bases not matched to a gene. CDR3 DNA: TGCAGCGTTGAAGGTGTAGGGGGCGCAGATGGAACAGCTTTCTTT. It specifies CSVEGVGGADGTAFF.

The sample holds a few counts of this clone. V and J are TRBV27 and TRBJ1-6; D is unresolved. The ends were cut back, 6 bases at V and 10 bases at J, with 13 bases in the middle. The CDR3 is 13 residues long. The germline gives CDR1 MNHEY, CDR2 SMNVEV (reference sequence). The CDR3 region is CASSSEAGSPLHF. Written as DNA, the CDR3 is TGTGCCAGCAGCTCCGAGGCTGGCTCACCCCTCCACTTT.

The CDR3 bases are TGTGCCAGCAGTCCTCGACAGAGCAATGAAAAACTGTTTTTT. Translating gives CASSPRQSNEKLFF. This sequence joins TRBV6-6 and TRBJ1-4; D is possibly TRBD1 (5 bases). Germline CDR1 reads MNHNY; CDR2 reads SVGAGI (reference sequence). CDR3 length: 14 residues. V was trimmed by 5 bases and J by 5 bases, leaving 12 bases between them.

The genes are TRBV5-4 and TRBJ1-4; 9 bases fit TRBD1. Germline-derived CDR1 and CDR2 are SGHNT and YYREEE (reference sequence). This CDR3 region has 15 residues. V trimming: 4 bases; J trimming: 5 bases; junction bases outside the gene matches: 6. CDR3 loop: CASSPGQGPNEKLFF. The CDR3 region has the DNA TGTGCCAGCAGCCCGGGACAGGGCCCAAATGAAAAACTGTTTTTT.

Only a few counts were recorded for this clone. V gene TRBV23-1 combines with J gene TRBJ2-1; 8 nucleotides agree with TRBD1. TRBV23-1 is classed as an ORF, of uncertain function. This CDR3 has 13 amino acids. V was clipped by 9 bases and J by 1 base; unmatched bases: 2. The CDR3 region is CASGDRSYNEQFF. CDR3 nucleotide sequence: TGCGCCAGTGGGGACAGGTCCTACAATGAGCAGTTCTTC.

This clone appeared a few times. This chain links TRBV6-5 with TRBJ1-1, with D unresolved. V lost 2 bases and J 7 bases, leaving 5 bases between the germline ends. Germline values: CDR1 MNHEY, CDR2 SVGAGI. This CDR3 has 11 amino acids. This CDR3 reads CASSYRDEAFF. For the CDR3, the DNA is TGTGCCAGCAGTTACAGGGATGAAGCTTTCTTT.

Turning to this clone: A much larger clone differs from this one at a single base, so this may be a read error. The V gene is TRBV11-2, the J gene TRBJ2-3, with D perhaps matching TRBD1 or TRBD2 (5 bases each). The V end was cut by 1 base, the J end by 1 base, with 6 bases between. CDR3 size: 14 residues. From germline, CDR1 is SGHAT and CDR2 FQNNGV. CDR3 residues: CASSLGGGTDTQYF. The DNA of the CDR3 is TGTGCCAGCAGCTTAGGAGGGGGCACAGATACGCAGTATTTT.

V and J are TRBV7-2 and TRBJ2-5; 11 nucleotides agree with TRBD1. Germline loops: CDR1 SGHTA, CDR2 FQGNSA. V was clipped by 5 bases and J by 3 bases; unmatched bases: 5. The CDR3 has 15 amino acids. CDR3 sequence: CASSPWDRGEETQYF. Here the CDR3 DNA reads TGTGCCAGCAGCCCCTGGGACAGGGGGGAAGAGACCCAGTACTTC.

This clone was seen more than once but under ten times. The V and J genes are TRBV20-1 and TRBJ1-1; unclear D gene. V gave up 0 bases and J gave up 5 bases, with 4 bases separating them. The CDR3 totals 11 residues. Looked up from germline, CDR1 is DFQATT and CDR2 is SNEGSKA (reference sequence). CDR3 sequence: CSARDLTEAFF. The CDR3 coding sequence is TGCAGTGCTAGAGATCTAACTGAAGCTTTCTTT.

V usage is TRBV7-9 and J usage is TRBJ1-5; 7 bases match TRBD1. Germline lookup yields CDR1 SEHNR and CDR2 FQNEAQ (reference sequence). V lost 4 bases to trimming and J lost 1 base; unmatched junction nucleotides: 10. This CDR3 comprises 17 residues. For the CDR3, the DNA is TGTGCCAGCAGCTCTGGTATGGGGACAGCCAGCAATCAGCCCCAGCATTTT. This sequence encodes CASSSGMGTASNQPQHF. Together with reference TRBV7-9 and TRBJ1-5, the CDR3 gives the full variable domain: DTGVSQNPRHKITKRGQNVTFRCDPISEHNRLYWYRQTLGQGPEFLTYFQNEAQLEKSRLLSDRFSAERPKGSFSTLEIQRTEQGDSAMYLCASSSGMGTASNQPQHFGDGTRLSIL.

This clone was found a few times. The chain couples TRBV15 to TRBJ1-5, with TRBD1 matching 8 bases. The length of the CDR3 is 14 residues. The V gene's germline CDR1 is LNHNV and CDR2 YYDKDF (reference sequence). V shed 5 bases and J 5 bases; nucleotides not matched to a gene: 5. Written as DNA, the CDR3 is TGTGCCACCAGCCCTGACAGGGGTTATCAGCCCCAGCATTTT. Its translation is CATSPDRGYQPQHF.

Here the CDR3 reads CASSPGQADGYTF. CDR3 DNA sequence: TGTGCCAGCAGCCCCGGACAGGCGGATGGCTACACCTTC. This rearrangement joins TRBV6-6 to TRBJ1-2, with 7 bases fitting TRBD1. CDR3 length: 13 amino acids. Trimming cost V 6 bases and J 6 bases; bases outside gene matches: 7. Germline V CDR1 and CDR2: MNHNY, SVGAGI (reference sequence).

The CDR3 DNA reads as TGTGCCAGCAGCTTGGTAGGGAACGCCTACGAGCAGTACTTC. Amino acid sequence: CASSLVGNAYEQYF. This chain links TRBV5-4 with TRBJ2-7; no clear D gene. V dropped 0 bases and J dropped 2 bases, with 9 bases sitting between them. Germline V lookup: CDR1 SGHNT, CDR2 YYREEE (reference sequence). The CDR3 length is 14 residues.

The rearrangement joins TRBV10-3 to TRBJ2-1, with D maybe TRBD2 (6 bases). V was trimmed by 2 bases and J by 1 base, leaving 9 bases between them. The CDR3 totals 15 residues. Looked up from germline, CDR1 is ENHRY and CDR2 is SYGVKD. DNA of the CDR3: TGTGCCATCAGTGAGGGGCGGGGATCCTACAATGAGCAGTTCTTC. Amino acids: CAISEGRGSYNEQFF.

This clone has at least ten counts. The chain carries TRBV29-1 and TRBJ2-3; no clear D. The CDR3 is 13 amino acids. Germline lookup yields CDR1 SQVTM and CDR2 ANQGSEA. V was trimmed by 5 bases and J by 2 bases, leaving 11 bases between them. CDR3 sequence: CSVTSQYTDTQYF. In DNA, the CDR3 is TGCAGCGTTACCTCACAGTACACAGATACGCAGTATTTT.

This chain uses TRBV29-1 with TRBJ2-7; 14 bases map to TRBD2. The CDR3 length is 17 residues. V lost 4 bases and J lost 5; bases outside the gene matches: 13. Germline V gene lookup returns CDR1 SQVTM and CDR2 ANQGSEA. DNA of the CDR3: TGCAGCGTTGGATTTCCCGGGACTAGCGGGGGCCCCAACGAGCAGTACTTC. This translates into CSVGFPGTSGGPNEQYF.

The rearrangement links TRBV14 to TRBJ1-6, with D maybe TRBD1 (5 bases). This CDR3 has 15 amino acids. Germline values: CDR1 SGHDN, CDR2 FVKESK. V lost 1 base to trimming and J lost 10 bases, with 14 bases between them. CDR3 protein: CASSQGRPGWSPLHF. DNA for the CDR3: TGTGCCAGCAGCCAAGGAAGGCCAGGGTGGTCACCCCTCCACTTT.

The chain combines TRBV7-9 with TRBJ2-1; D perhaps matches TRBD1 (5 bases). The germline gives CDR1 SEHNR, CDR2 FQNEAQ (reference sequence). V lost 3 bases to trimming and J lost 0 bases, with 12 bases between them. CDR3 length: 16 residues. The CDR3 DNA follows: TGTGCCAGCAGCTTCTCCAGGGATAGCTCCTACAATGAGCAGTTCTTC. Encoded protein: CASSFSRDSSYNEQFF.

J is TRBJ2-5 and V is TRBV2, with TRBD1 as a possible D gene (6 bases). In germline, CDR1 is SNHLY, CDR2 FYNNEI. Deletions cut 7 bases from V and 1 base from J, with 10 bases between. The CDR3 consists of 13 residues. Here the CDR3 DNA reads TGTGCCAGCACGAGGGACACCCAAGAGACCCAGTACTTC. Amino acids: CASTRDTQETQYF.

The chain combines TRBV7-2 with TRBJ1-2; D is ambiguous. V shed 5 bases and J shed 8 bases, with 18 bases lying between them. This CDR3 spans 14 amino acids. Germline CDR1 reads SGHTA; CDR2 reads FQGNSA. CDR3 nucleotide sequence: TGTGCCAGCAGCGCGGGTATGGGCGGATGGGGCTACACCTTC. Translated: CASSAGMGGWGYTF.

This clone was found a few times. The chain is built from TRBV6-5 and TRBJ1-1; tentative D call: TRBD1 (5 bases). V lost 7 bases and J 7 bases, leaving 16 bases between the germline ends. CDR3 length equals 13 residues. CDR1 and CDR2 (germline): MNHEY, SVGAGI. CDR3 nucleotide sequence: TGTGCCAGCAAGTATGGCGAGGGGAATGAAGCTTTCTTT. Residues: CASKYGEGNEAFF.

This clone has only a few counts. The chain recombines TRBV11-3 with TRBJ1-2; D possibly corresponds to TRBD1 (6 bases). Germline V gene data show CDR1 as SGHNT and CDR2 as YENEEA. V was trimmed by 3 bases and J by 8 bases, leaving 10 bases between them. This CDR3 comprises 12 residues. Here the CDR3 reads CASSFDRTGYTF. The DNA for the CDR3 is TGTGCCAGCAGCTTTGACAGGACCGGCTACACCTTC.

This clone turned up a few times. V usage is TRBV4-1 and J usage is TRBJ1-2; D unclear. CDR1 and CDR2 from the germline V gene are MGHRA and YSYEKL. V lost 2 bases, J lost 2 bases, and 15 bases lay in between. The CDR3 has 16 residues. The CDR3 region is CASSQNPRGGNYGYTF. The CDR3 region has the DNA TGCGCCAGCAGCCAAAACCCCCGGGGAGGGAACTATGGCTACACCTTC.

This clone was detected a few times. The chain joins TRBV18 to TRBJ2-1; D not resolved. Germline-derived CDR1 and CDR2 are KGHSH and LQKENI. The CDR3 totals 13 residues. Trimming took off 0 bases at V and 10 bases at J, with 10 bases between the two ends. CDR3 sequence: CASSPPTPDEQFF. For the CDR3, the DNA is TGTGCCAGCTCACCACCGACTCCCGACGAGCAGTTCTTC.

CDR3 protein: CASSPRGATNTEAFF. CDR3 bases: TGTGCCAGCAGCCCGCGGGGGGCGACGAACACTGAAGCTTTCTTT. The V call is TRBV9, the J call TRBJ1-1, with D perhaps matching TRBD1 (6 bases). There are 15 residues in the CDR3. Germline V gives CDR1 SGDLS, CDR2 YYNGEE. Trimming left V 4 bases short and J 1 base short, with 14 bases between.